The 11 T cell receptor beta chains presented below share a single source sample, sequenced in a study of blood T cell repertoires in COVID-19. Generated by immunoSEQ multiplex PCR, the TCRdb table keeps only in-frame clones and is missing some. This table has about 220,000 clones, around 81% appearing once. The sequencing input was peripheral blood. These receptors were collected from a woman aged 60-70 years with acute or convalescent COVID-19.

The chain combines TRBV18 with TRBJ2-3, with TRBD1 matching over 7 bases. J gave up 0 bases and V 4 bases, and 4 bases lay outside the gene matches. Germline CDR1 is KGHSH and CDR2 is LQKENI. The CDR3 loop spans 15 amino acids. The CDR3 sequence is CASSQRQGSTDTQYF. The CDR3 coding sequence is TGTGCCAGCTCACAGAGACAGGGTAGCACAGATACGCAGTATTTT.

This clone was seen once. The chain joins TRBV20-1 to TRBJ2-1, with TRBD1 matching 11 bases. The germline gives CDR1 DFQATT, CDR2 SNEGSKA (reference sequence). This CDR3 has 14 amino acids. V dropped 3 bases and J dropped 7; count of bases not matched to a gene: 5. The CDR3: CSASSGQGANEQFF. DNA for the CDR3: TGCAGTGCTAGTTCCGGACAGGGGGCAAATGAGCAGTTCTTC.

V gene TRBV28 combines with J gene TRBJ1-5, with 7 bases aligning to TRBD1. Germline CDR1 MDHEN, CDR2 SYDVKM. After removal of 3 bases from V and 5 bases from J, the junction contained 4 bases not matched to a gene. The CDR3 contains 14 residues. The CDR3 DNA follows: TGTGCCAGCAGTTTGACAGGGTATCATCAGCCCCAGCATTTT. This codes for CASSLTGYHQPQHF.

This rearrangement joins TRBV19 to TRBJ2-2; 7 bases line up with TRBD1. V shed 5 bases, J shed 6 bases, and the junction held 9 bases outside the gene matches. CDR3 size: 15 residues. Germline CDR1 reads LNHDA; CDR2 reads SQIVND (reference sequence). For the CDR3, the DNA is TGTGCCAGTAGTGTGACAGGGCTGGGCCCCGGGGAGCTGTTTTTT. Translation: CASSVTGLGPGELFF. Based on the CDR3 plus reference TRBV19 and TRBJ2-2, the full variable domain is DGGITQSPKYLFRKEGQNVTLSCEQNLNHDAMYWYRQDPGQGLRLIYYSQIVNDFQKGDIAEGYSVSREKKESFPLTVTSAQKNPTAFYLCASSVTGLGPGELFFGEGSRLTVL.

The rearrangement joins TRBV25-1 to TRBJ2-7, with a weak D call TRBD2 (5 bases). CDR3 length: 13 residues. Germline V CDR1 and CDR2: MGHDK, SYGVNS. The germline V and J ends were trimmed by 8 bases and 2 bases, with 13 bases remaining between them. CDR3 amino acids: CASSQGLTYEQYF. Written as DNA, the CDR3 is TGTGCCAGCTCCCAAGGACTGACCTACGAGCAGTACTTC.

The genes are TRBV5-4 and TRBJ1-2, with 8 bases identical to TRBD1. The CDR3 runs 15 residues. CDR1 is SGHNT, CDR2 YYREEE, per germline (reference sequence). With V trimmed by 0 bases and J by 8 bases, 9 bases remained unmatched. CDR3 sequence (DNA): TGTGCCAGCAGCTTGGCCACCGGACAGGGTTCGGGCTACACCTTC. Residues: CASSLATGQGSGYTF.

The chain carries TRBV18 and TRBJ1-5; D is uncertain. The length of the CDR3 is 16 residues. Trimming left V 2 bases short and J 3 bases short, with 14 bases between. Looked up from germline, CDR1 is KGHSH and CDR2 is LQKENI. The CDR3 coding sequence is TGTGCCAGCTCACCAGCTAGAACCGCTACCAATCAGCCCCAGCATTTT. Amino acids: CASSPARTATNQPQHF.

The chain uses TRBV6-5 and TRBJ1-4; 9 positions match TRBD1. The CDR3 is 15 residues long. From germline, CDR1 is MNHEY and CDR2 SVGAGI. V shed 6 bases, J shed 8 bases, and the junction held 10 bases outside the gene matches. DNA of the CDR3: TGTGCCAGCAGAACCGGGACAGGGCGAACAGAAAAACTGTTTTTT. It translates to CASRTGTGRTEKLFF.

This chain's CDR3 is CASSERVGAGGTDTQYF. The CDR3 nucleotides are TGTGCCAGCAGTGAACGGGTGGGGGCTGGGGGCACAGATACGCAGTATTTT. This chain uses TRBV25-1 with TRBJ2-3; TRBD1 might be the D (6 bases). The V and J ends lost 2 bases and 1 base respectively, with 16 bases between them. In germline, CDR1 is MGHDK, CDR2 SYGVNS. The CDR3 extends over 17 amino acids.

J is TRBJ1-6 and V is TRBV3-1 (or the pseudogene TRBV3-2), with 8 bases lining up with TRBD1. There are 14 residues in the CDR3. Germline V gene sequence: CDR1 LGHDT, CDR2 YNNKEL (reference sequence). The junction had 5 bases not matched to a gene; V was cut back by 3 bases and J by 10 bases. The CDR3 reads CASSHGQGGSPLHF. CDR3 DNA sequence: TGTGCCAGCAGCCACGGACAGGGAGGGTCACCCCTCCACTTT.

This chain joins TRBV27 and TRBJ1-1; the D gene is possibly TRBD1 (5 bases). This CDR3 is built from 12 residues. Germline CDR1 and CDR2: MNHEY and SMNVEV (reference sequence). V was shortened by 6 bases and J by 3 bases, with 8 bases between the two germline ends. The CDR3 reads CASRGGYTEAFF. The CDR3 coding sequence is TGTGCCAGCAGGGGGGGGTACACTGAAGCTTTCTTT.